The rows below give T cell receptor beta chains drawn from one sample of a study of blood T cell repertoires in COVID-19. The repertoire was sequenced with immunoSEQ multiplex PCR; TCRdb's copy has only in-frame clones and lacks some. The table has about 240,000 clones, around 80% seen once. The sequencing input was peripheral blood. The source is a woman between 18 and 29 years old with acute or convalescent COVID-19. CDR3s include the opening cysteine and the closing phenylalanine or tryptophan. The D gene is left open where the match is weak. Clone size is not always given. Where it is, it says once, few, many or a class for expanded clones.

D,J,size,V,CDR3,DNA
NA,TRBJ2-3,NA,TRBV29-1,CSVGLGASTDTQYF,TGCAGCGTTGGTCTGGGGGCTAGCACAGATACGCAGTATTTT
TRBD1,TRBJ1-1,NA,TRBV10-3,CAISPPGQGSTEAFF,TGTGCCATCAGTCCCCCGGGACAGGGTTCTACTGAAGCTTTCTTT
NA,TRBJ1-1,NA,TRBV7-9,CAGGIGSTEAFF,TGTGCCGGCGGGATAGGGTCAACTGAAGCTTTCTTT
NA,TRBJ2-2,NA,TRBV18,CASSPRDTGELFF,TGTGCCAGCTCACCACGAGACACCGGGGAGCTGTTTTTT
TRBD2,TRBJ2-3,NA,TRBV3-1/TRBV3-2,CASSQESTSESTQYF,TGTGCCAGCAGCCAAGAAAGTACTAGCGAGTCAACGCAGTATTTT
TRBD2,TRBJ2-3,NA,TRBV10-2,CASRGLAGADTQYF,TGCGCCAGCAGGGGGCTAGCGGGAGCAGATACGCAGTATTTT
TRBD1,TRBJ1-1,NA,TRBV5-1,CASSLNGQGATEAFF,TGCGCCAGCAGCTTAAATGGACAGGGGGCCACTGAAGCTTTCTTT
TRBD2,TRBJ2-3,few,TRBV18,CASSSKRTSGGTDTQYF,TGTGCCAGCTCATCTAAAAGAACTAGCGGGGGCACAGATACGCAGTATTTT
NA,TRBJ2-7,NA,TRBV28,CASSTWTRSYEQYF,TGTGCCAGCAGTACCTGGACAAGGTCCTACGAGCAGTACTTC
TRBD1,TRBJ1-6,NA,TRBV5-4,CASSSGGGQNNSPLHF,TGTGCCAGCAGCTCCGGGGGGGGACAGAATAATTCACCCCTCCACTTT
NA,TRBJ2-7,NA,TRBV7-9,CASSPLYEQYF,TGTGCCAGCAGCCCCCTTTACGAGCAGTACTTC
TRBD1,TRBJ1-4,NA,TRBV4-3,CASSQVGRTGVDEKLFF,TGCGCCAGCAGCCAAGTCGGAAGGACAGGGGTGGATGAAAAACTGTTTTTT
NA,TRBJ2-1,NA,TRBV27,CASTSGLQYNEQFF,TGTGCCAGCACCTCAGGACTTCAATACAATGAGCAGTTCTTC
TRBD2,TRBJ2-6,NA,TRBV7-3,CASSLLAGSSGANVLTF,TGTGCCAGCAGCTTACTAGCGGGGAGCTCTGGGGCCAACGTCCTGACTTTC
TRBD2,TRBJ2-1,NA,TRBV28,CAALGGVGAGSSYNEQFF,TGTGCCGCCCTCGGTGGGGTGGGAGCGGGAAGCTCCTACAATGAGCAGTTCTTC
NA,TRBJ2-5,NA,TRBV7-3,CASSLLGGVGETQYF,TGTGCCAGCAGCTTATTGGGGGGAGTAGGGGAGACCCAGTACTTC
NA,TRBJ2-7,NA,TRBV30,CAWSNRPYEQYF,TGTGCCTGGAGTAACAGGCCCTACGAGCAGTACTTC
TRBD1,TRBJ1-2,NA,TRBV5-8,CASSFRPGQGTYGYTF,TGTGCCAGCAGCTTTAGACCGGGACAGGGAACCTATGGCTACACCTTC
NA,TRBJ2-7,NA,TRBV9,CASSAFLDFNEQYF,TGTGCCAGCAGCGCGTTCCTGGACTTCAACGAGCAGTACTTC
NA,TRBJ2-7,NA,TRBV11-2,CASSSYEQYF,TGTGCCAGCAGCTCGTACGAGCAGTACTTC